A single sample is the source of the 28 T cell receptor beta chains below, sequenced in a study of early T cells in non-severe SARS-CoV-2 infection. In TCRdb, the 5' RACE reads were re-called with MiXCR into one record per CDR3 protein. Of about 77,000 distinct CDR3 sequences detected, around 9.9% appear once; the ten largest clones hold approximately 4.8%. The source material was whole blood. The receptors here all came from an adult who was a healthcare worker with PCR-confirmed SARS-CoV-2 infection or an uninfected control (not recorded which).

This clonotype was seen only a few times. The CDR3 region is CASSQATSLQFF. CDR3 in DNA: TGTGCCAGCAGCCAAGCTACTAGTTTGCAGTTCTTC. The chain uses TRBV3-1 and TRBJ2-1; the D gene is possibly TRBD2 (5 bases). Trimming stripped 1 base from V and 12 bases from J, with 10 bases between. The germline CDR1 and CDR2 sequences are LGHDT and YNNKEL (reference sequence). The CDR3 consists of 12 residues.

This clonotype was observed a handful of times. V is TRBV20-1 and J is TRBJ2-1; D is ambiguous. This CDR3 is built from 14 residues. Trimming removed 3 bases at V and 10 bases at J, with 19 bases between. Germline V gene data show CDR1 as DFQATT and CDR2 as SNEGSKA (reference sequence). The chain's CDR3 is CSARRQPGGREQFF. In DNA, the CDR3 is TGCAGTGCTAGGCGGCAGCCCGGCGGACGCGAGCAGTTCTTC.

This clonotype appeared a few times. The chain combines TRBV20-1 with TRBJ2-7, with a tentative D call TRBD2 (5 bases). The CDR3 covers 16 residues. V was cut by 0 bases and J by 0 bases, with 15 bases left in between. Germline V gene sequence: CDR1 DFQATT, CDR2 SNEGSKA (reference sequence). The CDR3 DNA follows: TGCAGTGCTAGAGATTCAGGAGGTCGGGCCTCCTACGAGCAGTACTTC. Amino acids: CSARDSGGRASYEQYF.

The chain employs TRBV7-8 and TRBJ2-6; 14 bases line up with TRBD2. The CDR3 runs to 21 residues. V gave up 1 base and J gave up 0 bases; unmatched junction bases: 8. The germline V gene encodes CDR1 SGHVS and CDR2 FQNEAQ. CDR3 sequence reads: CASSLVVPGLAGGSGANVLTF. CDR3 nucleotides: TGTGCCAGCAGCTTAGTTGTTCCCGGACTAGCGGGGGGCTCTGGGGCCAACGTCCTGACTTTC.

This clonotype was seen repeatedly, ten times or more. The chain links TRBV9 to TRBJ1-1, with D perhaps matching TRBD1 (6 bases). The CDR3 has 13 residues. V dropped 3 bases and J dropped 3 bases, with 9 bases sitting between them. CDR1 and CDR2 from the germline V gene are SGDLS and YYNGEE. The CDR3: CASSAQGYTEAFF. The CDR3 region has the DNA TGTGCCAGCAGCGCACAGGGATACACTGAAGCTTTCTTT. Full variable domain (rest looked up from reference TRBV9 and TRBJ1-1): DSGVTQTPKHLITATGQRVTLRCSPRSGDLSVYWYQQSLDQGLQFLIQYYNGEERAKGNILERFSAQQFPDLHSELNLSSLELGDSALYFCASSAQGYTEAFFGQGTRLTVV.

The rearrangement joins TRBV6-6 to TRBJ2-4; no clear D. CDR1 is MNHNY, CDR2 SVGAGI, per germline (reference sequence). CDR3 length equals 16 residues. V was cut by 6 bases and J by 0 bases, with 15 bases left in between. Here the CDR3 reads CASSPVDLKAKNIQYF. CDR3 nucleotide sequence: TGTGCCAGCAGCCCGGTGGACCTGAAAGCCAAAAACATTCAGTACTTC.

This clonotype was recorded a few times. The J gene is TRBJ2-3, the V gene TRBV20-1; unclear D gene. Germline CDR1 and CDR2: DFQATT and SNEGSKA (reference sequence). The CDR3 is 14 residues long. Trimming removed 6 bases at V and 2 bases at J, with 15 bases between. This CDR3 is CSARSLGNTDTQYF. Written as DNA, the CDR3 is TGCAGTGCACGCAGTCTAGGGAACACAGATACGCAGTATTTT.

The DNA of the CDR3 is TGTGCCAGCAGTTTATGGGGGGAGGGGACTGAAGCTTTCTTT. It is translated as CASSLWGEGTEAFF. This chain uses TRBV28 with TRBJ1-1; a possible D gene is TRBD1 (5 bases). Trimming shortened V by 0 bases and J by 5 bases, and 10 bases separated the two germline ends. Germline V gene data show CDR1 as MDHEN and CDR2 as SYDVKM. This CDR3 has 14 amino acids. Full variable domain (rest looked up from reference TRBV28 and TRBJ1-1): DVKVTQSSRYLVKRTGEKVFLECVQDMDHENMFWYRQDPGLGLRLIYFSYDVKMKEKGDIPEGYSVSREKKERFSLILESASTNQTSMYLCASSLWGEGTEAFFGQGTRLTVV.

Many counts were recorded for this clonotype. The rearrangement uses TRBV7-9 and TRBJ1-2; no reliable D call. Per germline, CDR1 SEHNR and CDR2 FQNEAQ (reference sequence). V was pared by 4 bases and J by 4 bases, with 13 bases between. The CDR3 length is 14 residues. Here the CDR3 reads CASSSEAGGYGYTF. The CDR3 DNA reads TGTGCCAGCAGCTCCGAGGCCGGAGGCTATGGCTACACCTTC.

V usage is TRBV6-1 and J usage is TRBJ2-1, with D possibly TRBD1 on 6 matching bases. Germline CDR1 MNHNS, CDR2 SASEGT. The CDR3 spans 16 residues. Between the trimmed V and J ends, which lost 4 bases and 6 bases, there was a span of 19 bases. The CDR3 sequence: CASSAFRGTMRNEQFF. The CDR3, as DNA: TGTGCCAGCAGTGCATTCAGGGGTACAATGCGCAATGAGCAGTTCTTC.

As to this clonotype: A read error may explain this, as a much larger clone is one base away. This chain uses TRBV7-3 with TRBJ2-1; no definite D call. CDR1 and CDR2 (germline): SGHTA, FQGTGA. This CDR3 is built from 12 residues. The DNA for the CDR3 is TGTGCCAGAAGCTTACCAGGCAATGAGCAGTTCTTC. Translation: CARSLPGNEQFF.

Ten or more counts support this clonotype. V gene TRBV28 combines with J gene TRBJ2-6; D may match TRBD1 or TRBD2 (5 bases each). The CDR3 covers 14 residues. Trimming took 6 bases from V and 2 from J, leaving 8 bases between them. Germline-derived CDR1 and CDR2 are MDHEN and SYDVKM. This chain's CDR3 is CASRLGAGANVLTF. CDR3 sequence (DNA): TGTGCCAGCAGATTGGGGGCTGGGGCCAACGTCCTGACTTTC.

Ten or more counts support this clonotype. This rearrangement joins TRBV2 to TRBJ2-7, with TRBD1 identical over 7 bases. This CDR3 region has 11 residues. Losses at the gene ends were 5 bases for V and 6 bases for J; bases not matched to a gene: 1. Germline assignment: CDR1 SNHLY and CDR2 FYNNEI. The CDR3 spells CASSNRGEQYF. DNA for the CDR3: TGTGCCAGCAGTAACAGGGGCGAGCAGTACTTC.

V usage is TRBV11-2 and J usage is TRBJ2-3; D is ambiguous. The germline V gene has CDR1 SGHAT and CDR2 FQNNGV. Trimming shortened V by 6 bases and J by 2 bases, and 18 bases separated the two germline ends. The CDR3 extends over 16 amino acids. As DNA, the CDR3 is TGTGCCAGCAGGGTCTTGTCGTCCGGAAACACAGATACGCAGTATTTT. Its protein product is CASRVLSSGNTDTQYF.

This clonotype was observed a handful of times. The CDR3 sequence is CASSSPRAGATDTQYF. The CDR3 DNA reads TGTGCCAGCAGCTCACCTCGAGCGGGGGCCACAGATACGCAGTATTTT. The chain carries TRBV11-2 and TRBJ2-3; TRBD2 matches 8 bases. This CDR3 region has 16 residues. V shed 4 bases, J shed 2 bases, and the junction held 8 bases outside the gene matches. From germline, CDR1 is SGHAT and CDR2 FQNNGV.

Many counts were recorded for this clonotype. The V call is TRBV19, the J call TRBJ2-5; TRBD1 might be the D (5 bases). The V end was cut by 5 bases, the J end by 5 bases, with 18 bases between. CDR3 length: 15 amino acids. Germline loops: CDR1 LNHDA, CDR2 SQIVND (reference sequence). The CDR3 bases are TGTGCCAGTAGTCTTATCGTGGGGCGCGGCGAGACCCAGTACTTC. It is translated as CASSLIVGRGETQYF.

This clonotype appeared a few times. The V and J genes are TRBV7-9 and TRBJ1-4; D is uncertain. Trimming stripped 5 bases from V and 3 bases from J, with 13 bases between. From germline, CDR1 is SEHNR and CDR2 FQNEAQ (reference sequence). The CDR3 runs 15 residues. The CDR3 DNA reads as TGTGCCAGCAGCCCGGGCGCGGGCTCTAATGAAAAACTGTTTTTT. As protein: CASSPGAGSNEKLFF. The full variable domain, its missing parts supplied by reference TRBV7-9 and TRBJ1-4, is DTGVSQNPRHKITKRGQNVTFRCDPISEHNRLYWYRQTLGQGPEFLTYFQNEAQLEKSRLLSDRFSAERPKGSFSTLEIQRTEQGDSAMYLCASSPGAGSNEKLFFGSGTQLSVL.

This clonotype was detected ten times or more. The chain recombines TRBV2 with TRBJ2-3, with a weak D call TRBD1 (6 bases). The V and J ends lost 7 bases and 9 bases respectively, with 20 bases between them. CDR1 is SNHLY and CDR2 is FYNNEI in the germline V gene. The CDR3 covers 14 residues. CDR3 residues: CASTRTLARGTQYF. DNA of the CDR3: TGTGCCAGCACCCGGACTCTGGCCAGGGGAACGCAGTATTTT.

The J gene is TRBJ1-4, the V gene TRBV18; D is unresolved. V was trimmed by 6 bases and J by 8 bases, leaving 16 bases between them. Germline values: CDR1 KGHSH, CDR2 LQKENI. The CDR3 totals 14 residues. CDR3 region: CASSARAVEEKLFF. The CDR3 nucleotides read TGTGCCAGCTCGGCTCGGGCAGTGGAAGAAAAACTGTTTTTT.

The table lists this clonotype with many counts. The chain's CDR3 is CASRDGNTGELFF. The CDR3 region has the DNA TGTGCCAGCAGGGACGGGAACACCGGGGAGCTGTTTTTT. The chain joins TRBV11-2 to TRBJ2-2; D gene unclear. The germline V gene encodes CDR1 SGHAT and CDR2 FQNNGV. V dropped 6 bases and J dropped 1 base, with 6 bases sitting between them. The CDR3 is 13 residues long.

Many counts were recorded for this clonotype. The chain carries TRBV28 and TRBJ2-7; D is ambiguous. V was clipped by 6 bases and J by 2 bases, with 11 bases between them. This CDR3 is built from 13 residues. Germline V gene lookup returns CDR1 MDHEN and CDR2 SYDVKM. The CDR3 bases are TGTGCCAGCAGAATTTCTAAGGCCTACGAGCAGTACTTC. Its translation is CASRISKAYEQYF.

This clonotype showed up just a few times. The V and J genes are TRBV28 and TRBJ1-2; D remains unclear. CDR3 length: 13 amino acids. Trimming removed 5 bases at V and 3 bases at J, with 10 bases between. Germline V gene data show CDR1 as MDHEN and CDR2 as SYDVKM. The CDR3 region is CASSLGSDYGYTF. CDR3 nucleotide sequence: TGTGCCAGCAGTCTGGGGTCCGACTATGGCTACACCTTC.

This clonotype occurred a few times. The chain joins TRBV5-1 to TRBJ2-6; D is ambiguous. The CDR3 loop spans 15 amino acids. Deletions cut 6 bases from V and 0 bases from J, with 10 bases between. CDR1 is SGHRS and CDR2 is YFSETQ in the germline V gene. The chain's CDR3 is CASMGITSGANVLTF. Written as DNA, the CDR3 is TGCGCCAGCATGGGTATAACCTCTGGGGCCAACGTCCTGACTTTC.

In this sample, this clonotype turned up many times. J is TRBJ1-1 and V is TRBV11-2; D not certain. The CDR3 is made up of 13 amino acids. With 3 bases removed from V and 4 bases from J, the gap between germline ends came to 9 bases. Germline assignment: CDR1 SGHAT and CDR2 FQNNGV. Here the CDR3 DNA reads TGTGCCAGCAGCTTCCTCCCCGCCACTGAAGCTTTCTTT. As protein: CASSFLPATEAFF.

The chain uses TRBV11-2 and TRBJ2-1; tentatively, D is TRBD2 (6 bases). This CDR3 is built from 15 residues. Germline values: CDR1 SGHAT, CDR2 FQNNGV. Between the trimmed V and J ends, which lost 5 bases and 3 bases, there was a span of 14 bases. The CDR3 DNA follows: TGTGCCAGCAGCGGTCGGGAGAATCGCTACAATGAGCAGTTCTTC. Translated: CASSGRENRYNEQFF. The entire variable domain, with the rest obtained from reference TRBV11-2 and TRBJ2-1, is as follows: EAGVAQSPRYKIIEKRQSVAFWCNPISGHATLYWYQQILGQGPKLLIQFQNNGVVDDSQLPKDRFSAERLKGVDSTLKIQPAKLEDSAVYLCASSGRENRYNEQFFGPGTRLTVL.

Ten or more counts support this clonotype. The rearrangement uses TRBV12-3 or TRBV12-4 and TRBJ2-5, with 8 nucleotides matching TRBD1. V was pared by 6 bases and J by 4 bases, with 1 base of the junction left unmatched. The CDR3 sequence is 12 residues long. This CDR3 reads CASRTGVETQYF. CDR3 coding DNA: TGTGCCAGCAGGACAGGGGTAGAGACCCAGTACTTC.

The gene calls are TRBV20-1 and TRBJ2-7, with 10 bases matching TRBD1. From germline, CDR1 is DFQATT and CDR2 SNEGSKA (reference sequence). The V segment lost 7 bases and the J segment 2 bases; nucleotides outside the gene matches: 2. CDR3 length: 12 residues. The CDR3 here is CSVGQGAYEQYF. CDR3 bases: TGCAGTGTTGGACAGGGGGCCTACGAGCAGTACTTC.

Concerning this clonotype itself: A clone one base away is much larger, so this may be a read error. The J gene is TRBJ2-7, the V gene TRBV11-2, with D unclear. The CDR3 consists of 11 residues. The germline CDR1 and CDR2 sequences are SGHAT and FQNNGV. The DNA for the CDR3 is TGTGTCAGCAGCCAAACCTACGAGCAGTACTTC. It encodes CVSSQTYEQYF.